Shown below are 27 T cell receptor beta chains from a single sample sequenced in a study of PD-1 blockade in classical Hodgkin lymphoma. Described time point: newly diagnosed, previously untreated cHL patient sample. Thawed PBMCs underwent magnetic negative selection to yield purified CD4+ T cells. Profiling relied on immunoSEQ multiplex PCR, and the TCRdb table lists in-frame clones only, not all of them. The repertoire has some 21,000 clones, around four fifths of them found once; the top ten carry around 1.3%. Sequencing was done on a sample of CD4+ T cells from blood. These receptors were collected from a human donor with classical Hodgkin lymphoma.

J is TRBJ2-4 and V is TRBV5-1, with D perhaps TRBD2 (7 bases). In germline, CDR1 is SGHRS, CDR2 YFSETQ. V was pared by 0 bases and J by 5 bases, with 12 bases between. The CDR3 consists of 15 residues. CDR3 DNA: TGCGCCAGCAGCTTGGTGCCGGGGGGCGAAAACATTCAGTACTTC. It encodes CASSLVPGGENIQYF.

This clone was detected only once. CDR3 DNA: TGTGCCAGCAGTGAAGGGACAGGGCTCACCGGGGAGCTGTTTTTT. It is translated as CASSEGTGLTGELFF. The chain is built from TRBV25-1 and TRBJ2-2, with TRBD1 matching over 9 bases. This CDR3 region has 15 residues. V lost 2 bases, J lost 4 bases, and 2 bases stayed unmatched. Germline V gives CDR1 MGHDK, CDR2 SYGVNS.

This clone has a handful of counts. The chain has TRBV7-9 and TRBJ1-2; the D gene is possibly TRBD1 (6 bases). Germline V gene data show CDR1 as SEHNR and CDR2 as FQNEAQ (reference sequence). V was pared by 6 bases and J by 1 base, with 18 bases between. The CDR3 sequence is 16 residues long. The CDR3 region has the DNA TGTGCCAGCAGTTCTAATAGAGTGGACAGTAACTATGGCTACACCTTC. Encoded protein: CASSSNRVDSNYGYTF.

In this sample, this clone turned up a few times. V and J are TRBV7-9 and TRBJ1-3; no definite D call. Per the germline V gene, CDR1 is SEHNR and CDR2 is FQNEAQ (reference sequence). V lost 5 bases and J 8 bases, leaving 13 bases between the germline ends. This CDR3 has 13 residues. The CDR3 DNA reads TGTGCCAGCAGCCCCTCGGACGGTTACACCATATATTTT. Translation: CASSPSDGYTIYF.

The chain links TRBV28 to TRBJ2-7; D is perhaps TRBD1 (6 bases). Germline V gives CDR1 MDHEN, CDR2 SYDVKM. The CDR3 has 15 amino acids. Trimming stripped 6 bases from V and 0 bases from J, with 15 bases between. The CDR3, as DNA: TGTGCCAGCAGCCGTCCAGGGGCCTACTCCTACGAGCAGTACTTC. Translating it yields CASSRPGAYSYEQYF.

The genes are TRBV6-5 and TRBJ2-2; TRBD1 is a possible D gene (6 bases). V gave up 4 bases and J gave up 0 bases, with 9 bases separating them. Germline-derived CDR1 and CDR2 are MNHEY and SVGAGI. The CDR3 is 15 amino acids. This CDR3 reads CASSLGHSNTGELFF. Written as DNA, the CDR3 is TGTGCCAGCAGTTTGGGACATTCGAACACCGGGGAGCTGTTTTTT.

The chain links TRBV11-3 to TRBJ2-1; D gene ambiguous. The germline V and J ends were trimmed by 2 bases and 4 bases, with 6 bases remaining between them. The CDR3 covers 13 residues. Germline V gene sequence: CDR1 SGHNT, CDR2 YENEEA. The CDR3 region is CASSLSEYNEQFF. In DNA form, the CDR3 reads TGTGCCAGCAGCTTATCAGAATACAATGAGCAGTTCTTC.

V usage is TRBV28 and J usage is TRBJ1-4, with 9 bases matching TRBD1. V dropped 6 bases and J dropped 6; count of bases not matched to a gene: 8. CDR3 length: 15 residues. Germline V gene sequence: CDR1 MDHEN, CDR2 SYDVKM. CDR3 nucleotide sequence: TGTGCCAGCAGCGGAAGGACAGGGGAGTATGAAAAACTGTTTTTT. Translation: CASSGRTGEYEKLFF. Together with reference TRBV28 and TRBJ1-4, the CDR3 gives the full variable domain: DVKVTQSSRYLVKRTGEKVFLECVQDMDHENMFWYRQDPGLGLRLIYFSYDVKMKEKGDIPEGYSVSREKKERFSLILESASTNQTSMYLCASSGRTGEYEKLFFGSGTQLSVL.

This chain uses TRBV19 with TRBJ2-7, with D perhaps TRBD1 or TRBD2 (7 bases each). CDR1 and CDR2 (germline): LNHDA, SQIVND (reference sequence). CDR3 length equals 16 residues. V was trimmed by 3 bases and J by 2 bases, leaving 17 bases between them. The DNA of the CDR3 is TGTGCCAGTAGTATTCGGAGTGGGAGGGGGCCCTACGAGCAGTACTTC. Its protein is CASSIRSGRGPYEQYF. Variable domain in full (rest from reference TRBV19 and TRBJ2-7): DGGITQSPKYLFRKEGQNVTLSCEQNLNHDAMYWYRQDPGQGLRLIYYSQIVNDFQKGDIAEGYSVSREKKESFPLTVTSAQKNPTAFYLCASSIRSGRGPYEQYFGPGTRLTVT.

The rearrangement links TRBV19 to TRBJ2-1; unclear D gene. The germline gives CDR1 LNHDA, CDR2 SQIVND (reference sequence). The CDR3 sequence is 14 residues long. V dropped 6 bases and J dropped 7 bases, with 16 bases sitting between them. For the CDR3, the DNA is TGTGCCAGTAGAGACATCGGCCTTGTGAATGAGCAGTTCTTC. Amino acid sequence: CASRDIGLVNEQFF.

The chain recombines TRBV19 with TRBJ2-2; D gene uncertain. This CDR3 comprises 14 residues. Trimming removed 3 bases from V and 6 bases from J, with 11 bases in between. Germline V gene data show CDR1 as LNHDA and CDR2 as SQIVND (reference sequence). The CDR3 region has the DNA TGTGCCAGTAGTATTCGCGGTTCTGCCGGGGAGCTGTTTTTT. Protein: CASSIRGSAGELFF.

Concerning this clone: The same CDR3 also results from other DNA sequences found in this sample. The chain is built from TRBV5-1 and TRBJ2-7; 10 bases match TRBD1. The CDR3 loop spans 14 amino acids. Trimming cost V 0 bases and J 4 bases; bases outside gene matches: 1. CDR1 and CDR2 (germline): SGHRS, YFSETQ. CDR3 amino acids: CASSLGQGAYEQYF. In DNA form, the CDR3 reads TGCGCCAGCAGCTTGGGACAGGGGGCGTACGAGCAGTACTTC.

The V call is TRBV19, the J call TRBJ2-7; D perhaps matches TRBD1 (6 bases). There are 14 residues in the CDR3. CDR1 is LNHDA and CDR2 is SQIVND in the germline V gene (reference sequence). The V end lost 11 bases, the J end lost 3 bases, and 20 bases lay between the germline ends. CDR3 in amino acids: CAGINRAPRYEQYF. CDR3 sequence (DNA): TGTGCCGGCATTAACAGGGCGCCCCGCTACGAGCAGTACTTC. The complete variable domain, with remaining parts taken from reference TRBV19 and TRBJ2-7, reads DGGITQSPKYLFRKEGQNVTLSCEQNLNHDAMYWYRQDPGQGLRLIYYSQIVNDFQKGDIAEGYSVSREKKESFPLTVTSAQKNPTAFYLCAGINRAPRYEQYFGPGTRLTVT.

The chain joins TRBV15 to TRBJ2-3; weak D call: TRBD2 (6 bases). From germline, CDR1 is LNHNV and CDR2 YYDKDF (reference sequence). Trimming removed 0 bases from V and 6 bases from J, with 7 bases in between. The CDR3 consists of 13 residues. The CDR3 nucleotides read TGTGCCACCAGCAGAGAGGAGGGCGATACGCAGTATTTT. Its protein product is CATSREEGDTQYF.

CDR3 DNA: TGTGCCAGCAGCCGGACAGGACAACTCAATCAGCCCCAGCATTTT. It yields the protein CASSRTGQLNQPQHF. The chain uses TRBV11-2 and TRBJ1-5; TRBD1 agrees at 7 bases. The CDR3 totals 15 residues. Germline V CDR1 and CDR2: SGHAT, FQNNGV. V lost 5 bases to trimming and J lost 3 bases; unmatched junction nucleotides: 7. The variable domain in full, with the rest retrieved from reference TRBV11-2 and TRBJ1-5, is EAGVAQSPRYKIIEKRQSVAFWCNPISGHATLYWYQQILGQGPKLLIQFQNNGVVDDSQLPKDRFSAERLKGVDSTLKIQPAKLEDSAVYLCASSRTGQLNQPQHFGDGTRLSIL.

The chain recombines TRBV2 with TRBJ2-7; D is undetermined. The germline CDR1 and CDR2 sequences are SNHLY and FYNNEI. Trimming pared 4 bases from V and 3 bases from J, leaving 1 base between. The length of the CDR3 is 10 residues. CDR3 sequence: CASSVYEQYF. CDR3 DNA sequence: TGTGCCAGCAGTGTCTACGAGCAGTACTTC.

The J gene is TRBJ2-1, the V gene TRBV6-6; D is perhaps TRBD1 (6 bases). CDR3 size: 15 residues. CDR1 is MNHNY and CDR2 is SVGAGI in the germline V gene (reference sequence). V shed 6 bases and J shed 8 bases, with 20 bases lying between them. CDR3 amino acids: CASSRYRDGVDEQFF. As DNA, the CDR3 is TGTGCCAGCAGCCGATACAGGGACGGCGTTGATGAGCAGTTCTTC.

This chain links TRBV5-6 with TRBJ2-1, with D hard to call. Per germline, CDR1 SGHDT and CDR2 YYEEEE. CDR3 length: 14 residues. V was shortened by 4 bases and J by 0 bases, with 8 bases between the two germline ends. In DNA form, the CDR3 reads TGTGCCAGCAGCCCCGGCAGCTCCTACAATGAGCAGTTCTTC. Its protein product is CASSPGSSYNEQFF.

The chain recombines TRBV7-2 with TRBJ2-2; tentatively, D is TRBD1 or TRBD2 (5 bases each). The germline V and J ends were trimmed by 5 bases and 3 bases, with 10 bases remaining between them. The CDR3 runs 14 residues. Germline V gene data show CDR1 as SGHTA and CDR2 as FQGNSA. The CDR3 DNA is TGTGCCAGCAGCCCCGGGACCCACACCGGGGAGCTGTTTTTT. It codes for CASSPGTHTGELFF.

CDR3 sequence: CASSLVVGAGLGTEAFF. The CDR3 DNA reads as TGTGCCAGCAGCTTAGTCGTAGGTGCAGGACTGGGGACTGAAGCTTTCTTT. The rearrangement joins TRBV7-2 to TRBJ1-1; D gene uncertain. Germline lookup yields CDR1 SGHTA and CDR2 FQGNSA. CDR3 length: 17 amino acids. V was trimmed by 1 base and J by 5 bases, leaving 20 bases between them.

The rearrangement joins TRBV7-9 to TRBJ2-1; TRBD2 aligns across 10 bases. With V trimmed by 4 bases and J by 12 bases, 3 bases remained unmatched. The germline gives CDR1 SEHNR, CDR2 FQNEAQ (reference sequence). CDR3 length equals 12 residues. This CDR3 reads CASSSSGRGQFF. As DNA, the CDR3 is TGTGCCAGCAGCTCTAGCGGGAGAGGGCAGTTCTTC.

The rearrangement uses TRBV7-3 and TRBJ2-5; D is perhaps TRBD2 (6 bases). There are 15 residues in the CDR3. The germline V gene has CDR1 SGHTA and CDR2 FQGTGA. V lost 2 bases and J 5 bases, leaving 15 bases between the germline ends. CDR3 bases: TGTGCCAGCAGCTTATCGGGCGGGAAGGGGGAGACCCAGTACTTC. This encodes CASSLSGGKGETQYF. Complete variable domain (other parts from reference TRBV7-3 and TRBJ2-5): GAGVSQTPSNKVTEKGKYVELRCDPISGHTALYWYRQSLGQGPEFLIYFQGTGAADDSGLPNDRFFAVRPEGSVSTLKIQRTERGDSAVYLCASSLSGGKGETQYFGPGTRLLVL.

The chain carries TRBV10-3 and TRBJ2-3; the D gene could be TRBD1 or TRBD2 (5 bases each). The ends were cut back, 4 bases at V and 6 bases at J, with 20 bases in the middle. CDR1 ENHRY and CDR2 SYGVKD come from the germline V gene. The CDR3 is 16 residues long. CDR3 amino acids: CAISGGSGDVTDTQYF. CDR3 sequence (DNA): TGTGCCATCAGTGGGGGTTCTGGGGACGTCACGGATACGCAGTATTTT.

The V and J genes are TRBV5-5 and TRBJ1-5, with 8 bases fitting TRBD1. V lost 4 bases to trimming and J lost 6 bases; unmatched junction nucleotides: 9. The CDR3 consists of 15 residues. CDR1 is SGHKS, CDR2 YYEKEE, per germline (reference sequence). CDR3 residues: CASSLTGGYGQPQHF. For the CDR3, the DNA is TGTGCCAGCAGCCTAACAGGGGGTTACGGTCAGCCCCAGCATTTT.

The chain has TRBV4-1 and TRBJ2-1; D is ambiguous. The germline V gene encodes CDR1 MGHRA and CDR2 YSYEKL. The CDR3 contains 16 residues. Trimming shortened V by 3 bases and J by 2 bases, and 14 bases separated the two germline ends. In nucleotides, the CDR3 is TGCGCCAGCAGCCAGGCGAATCTCGTAACCTACAATGAGCAGTTCTTC. It translates to CASSQANLVTYNEQFF.

A few counts support this clone. This rearrangement joins TRBV28 to TRBJ2-2, with 7 nucleotides matching TRBD1. This CDR3 spans 14 amino acids. V lost 9 bases to trimming and J lost 3 bases; unmatched junction nucleotides: 7. CDR1 and CDR2 from the germline V gene are MDHEN and SYDVKM. In DNA, the CDR3 is TGTGCCAGTACAGGGGCCTTATACACCGGGGAGCTGTTTTTT. Translating gives CASTGALYTGELFF. The whole variable domain, filled in from reference TRBV28 and TRBJ2-2, reads DVKVTQSSRYLVKRTGEKVFLECVQDMDHENMFWYRQDPGLGLRLIYFSYDVKMKEKGDIPEGYSVSREKKERFSLILESASTNQTSMYLCASTGALYTGELFFGEGSRLTVL.

The chain uses TRBV6-6 and TRBJ1-1, with no clear D. V was clipped by 1 base and J by 1 base, with 10 bases between them. Per the germline V gene, CDR1 is MNHNY and CDR2 is SVGAGI (reference sequence). The CDR3 runs to 15 residues. The CDR3 loop reads CASSYFIRQNTEAFF. The CDR3 DNA sequence: TGTGCCAGCAGTTACTTCATACGACAGAACACTGAAGCTTTCTTT.